The clone carrying this TCR beta chain was seen only once. Its target is not known. These data come from a study of regulatory dendritic cells for organ transplantation. Whole-study findings and limits: Memory T cells were less diverse than naive, with memory CD8+ most oligoclonal. Memory CD8+ clonal expansion seemed more limited with regulatory than mature dendritic cells.

Only in-frame clones appear in the TCRdb table, and some are missing; sequencing was by immunoSEQ multiplex PCR. The sample has approximately 22,000 clones, approximately 83% seen once. Allogeneic regulatory or mature dendritic cells were co-cultured for 5 days with CFSE-labeled sorted T cells at 1:10. Trimming cost V 6 bases and J 2 bases; bases outside gene matches: 7. Germline V gene sequence: CDR1 SGDLS, CDR2 YYNGEE. The CDR3 covers 14 residues. The material sequenced was naive CD4+ T cells from blood cultured with regulatory dendritic cells. The sample's subset: CD45RA+ naive T cells. The chain has TRBV9 and TRBJ1-1, with 7 nucleotides matching TRBD1. This TCR was sampled from a human donor in good health. The chain's CDR3 is CASTPRDSNTEAFF. The CDR3 DNA reads as TGTGCCAGCACCCCCAGGGACAGCAACACTGAAGCTTTCTTT. The whole variable domain, remainder taken from reference TRBV9 and TRBJ1-1, is DSGVTQTPKHLITATGQRVTLRCSPRSGDLSVYWYQQSLDQGLQFLIQYYNGEERAKGNILERFSAQQFPDLHSELNLSSLELGDSALYFCASTPRDSNTEAFFGQGTRLTVV.